Following are 29 T cell receptor beta chains from one sample sequenced in a study of T-cell reconstitution after alpha-beta-depleted transplantation in children. Researchers prepared the TCRbeta library using unique molecular identifiers, the study reports. TCRdb recomputed calls from the PCR reads with MiXCR, one row per CDR3 protein. This sample yields 450,000 to 600,000 distinct CDR3 sequences, of which 15% to 20% are seen a single time; approximately 3% belongs to the top ten. Sequencing used PBMCs from the stem cell graft donor, obtained from the stem cell graft. The source is a human donor who donated a stem cell graft to a child with acute lymphoblastic leukemia.

This clonotype was counted a few times. The chain employs TRBV5-1 and TRBJ2-7; D gene unclear. With 0 bases removed from V and 6 bases from J, the gap between germline ends came to 13 bases. Germline-derived CDR1 and CDR2 are SGHRS and YFSETQ. The CDR3 totals 14 residues. The DNA for the CDR3 is TGCGCCAGCAGCTTGGATGGCAGCCGCCTCGAGCAGTACTTC. This codes for CASSLDGSRLEQYF.

V and J are TRBV6-1 and TRBJ2-1, with D hard to call. CDR1 and CDR2 from the germline V gene are MNHNS and SASEGT. The CDR3 is made up of 15 amino acids. The V gene lost 3 bases and the J gene lost 0 bases, with 9 bases spanning the gap. The CDR3 sequence: CASSDSPVSYNEQFF. DNA of the CDR3: TGTGCCAGCAGTGACAGCCCGGTCTCCTACAATGAGCAGTTCTTC.

The CDR3 loop reads CASSFTSESIYEQYF. In nucleotides, the CDR3 is TGTGCCAGCAGTTTTACTAGCGAATCCATCTACGAGCAGTACTTC. The rearrangement uses TRBV12-3 or TRBV12-4 and TRBJ2-7; 7 bases align to TRBD2. Losses at the gene ends were 3 bases for V and 3 bases for J; bases not matched to a gene: 8. This CDR3 contains 15 residues.

This clonotype was detected a few times. In DNA form, the CDR3 reads TGTGCCAGCAGCCTCTCGGCGCGGAGCACTGAAGCTTTCTTT. Its translation is CASSLSARSTEAFF. This chain connects TRBV14 to TRBJ1-1; D is uncertain. Germline V CDR1 and CDR2: SGHDN, FVKESK. The V and J ends lost 4 bases and 4 bases respectively, with 13 bases between them. The CDR3 consists of 14 residues.

This clonotype was detected a few times. The CDR3 DNA reads as TGTGCCAGCAGGTTCGGGGTTAACACTGAAGCTTTCTTT. It translates to CASRFGVNTEAFF. The chain has TRBV2 and TRBJ1-1; D unclear. Germline V gene data show CDR1 as SNHLY and CDR2 as FYNNEI. The ends were cut back, 6 bases at V and 2 bases at J, with 10 bases in the middle. The CDR3 covers 13 residues.

In this sample, this clonotype turned up a few times. This sequence joins TRBV29-1 and TRBJ1-1, with D maybe TRBD1 (5 bases). The germline gives CDR1 SQVTM, CDR2 ANQGSEA. The CDR3 totals 14 residues. V gave up 1 base and J gave up 0 bases, with 9 bases separating them. CDR3 amino acids: CSVEGGRLNTEAFF. The CDR3 nucleotides are TGCAGCGTTGAAGGGGGACGGTTGAACACTGAAGCTTTCTTT.

This clonotype occurred many times. A read error may account for a junction end that differs from germline. This chain links TRBV4-1 with TRBJ2-7; 12 nucleotides match TRBD2. The germline V gene has CDR1 MGHRA and CDR2 YSYEKL. This CDR3 comprises 14 residues. The chain's CDR3 is CASSQGTSGYEQYF. The CDR3, as DNA: TGTGCCAGCAGCCAGGGGACTAGCGGGTACGAGCAGTACTTC.

V is TRBV20-1 and J is TRBJ2-3, with 13 bases lining up with TRBD2. The CDR3 loop spans 14 amino acids. CDR1 DFQATT and CDR2 SNEGSKA come from the germline V gene (reference sequence). The ends lost 6 bases at V and 2 bases at J; junction bases unmatched: 2. CDR3 sequence reads: CSAGLAGLTDTQYF. In nucleotides, the CDR3 is TGCAGTGCGGGACTAGCGGGACTCACAGATACGCAGTATTTT.

The table lists this clonotype with a few counts. The gene calls are TRBV5-1 and TRBJ2-3; D may correspond to TRBD1 or TRBD2 (6 bases each). V lost 5 bases to trimming and J lost 2 bases, with 18 bases between them. CDR3 length equals 16 residues. Looked up from germline, CDR1 is SGHRS and CDR2 is YFSETQ. The CDR3: CASRRRGDILTDTQYF. CDR3 sequence (DNA): TGCGCCAGCAGACGACGCGGGGACATCCTCACAGATACGCAGTATTTT.

This clonotype was counted only a few times. The chain employs TRBV7-2 and TRBJ1-6, with D possibly TRBD1 on 5 matching bases. CDR1 and CDR2 from the germline V gene are SGHTA and FQGNSA. Trimming removed 3 bases from V and 10 bases from J, with 19 bases in between. CDR3 size: 16 residues. CDR3: CASSLSRGDEGSPLHF. The CDR3 nucleotides read TGTGCCAGCAGCTTGAGTCGGGGCGACGAGGGGTCACCCCTCCACTTT. The full variable domain, its missing parts supplied by reference TRBV7-2 and TRBJ1-6, is GAGVSQSPSNKVTEKGKDVELRCDPISGHTALYWYRQSLGQGLEFLIYFQGNSAPDKSGLPSDRFSAERTGGSVSTLTIQRTQQEDSAVYLCASSLSRGDEGSPLHFGNGTRLTVT.

The chain is built from TRBV5-1 and TRBJ2-2, with a possible D match to TRBD1 (5 bases). Trimming removed 0 bases from V and 5 bases from J, with 14 bases in between. CDR1 SGHRS and CDR2 YFSETQ come from the germline V gene. The CDR3 has 16 residues. CDR3 residues: CASSLVPTVDTGELFF. The DNA for the CDR3 is TGCGCCAGCAGCTTGGTTCCGACAGTGGATACCGGGGAGCTGTTTTTT.

This clonotype turned up a few times. V usage is TRBV20-1 and J usage is TRBJ1-1; D call uncertain. V was shortened by 7 bases and J by 3 bases, with 12 bases between the two germline ends. Germline CDR1 reads DFQATT; CDR2 reads SNEGSKA (reference sequence). CDR3 length: 12 residues. The CDR3 sequence is CSDGRAHTEAFF. For the CDR3, the DNA is TGCAGTGACGGCCGGGCCCACACTGAAGCTTTCTTT.

V and J are TRBV5-1 and TRBJ2-7; D could derive from TRBD1 or TRBD2 (6 bases each). This CDR3 spans 16 amino acids. Germline V gives CDR1 SGHRS, CDR2 YFSETQ. V was trimmed by 1 base and J by 6 bases, leaving 20 bases between them. The CDR3 spells CASSLQGGTYSPEQYF. The CDR3 DNA reads as TGCGCCAGCAGCTTGCAAGGGGGGACGTACAGTCCCGAGCAGTACTTC.

The J gene is TRBJ2-1, the V gene TRBV7-2; TRBD2 is a possible D gene (5 bases). Looked up from germline, CDR1 is SGHTA and CDR2 is FQGNSA. The CDR3 is made up of 16 amino acids. V dropped 1 base and J dropped 2 bases, with 12 bases sitting between them. CDR3 amino acids: CASSLGPGITYNEQFF. The CDR3 nucleotides read TGTGCCAGCAGCTTAGGTCCCGGGATTACCTACAATGAGCAGTTCTTC.

This clonotype was detected a few times. The V call is TRBV4-1, the J call TRBJ2-7; D may be TRBD2 (5 bases). CDR3 length: 15 amino acids. The V end lost 1 base, the J end lost 7 bases, and 17 bases lay between the germline ends. Germline V lookup: CDR1 MGHRA, CDR2 YSYEKL. CDR3 nucleotides: TGCGCCAGCAGCCAAGGCGGTAACCTACCGGGGGAGCAGTACTTC. Translated: CASSQGGNLPGEQYF.

The V and J genes are TRBV5-1 and TRBJ1-1; D might be TRBD1 (6 bases). The CDR3 spans 12 residues. The V gene lost 4 bases and the J gene lost 6 bases, with 10 bases spanning the gap. Germline loops: CDR1 SGHRS, CDR2 YFSETQ. This chain's CDR3 is CASSTGGPEAFF. Here the CDR3 DNA reads TGCGCCAGCAGCACGGGGGGCCCTGAAGCTTTCTTT.

This clonotype has a handful of counts. This chain links TRBV4-1 with TRBJ1-4, with D unclear. Trimming stripped 1 base from V and 8 bases from J, with 8 bases between. Per germline, CDR1 MGHRA and CDR2 YSYEKL. The CDR3 covers 13 residues. In DNA form, the CDR3 reads TGCGCCAGCAGCCAAGCCCATGGGGAAAAACTGTTTTTT. It codes for CASSQAHGEKLFF.

This clonotype came up a few times. The rearrangement joins TRBV15 to TRBJ2-1; D ambiguous. From germline, CDR1 is LNHNV and CDR2 YYDKDF (reference sequence). The CDR3 extends over 16 amino acids. The V end lost 2 bases, the J end lost 6 bases, and 17 bases lay between the germline ends. CDR3 sequence reads: CATSRRTGMRGNEQFF. CDR3 nucleotide sequence: TGTGCCACCAGCAGACGAACGGGTATGCGAGGCAATGAGCAGTTCTTC. Based on the CDR3 plus reference TRBV15 and TRBJ2-1, the full variable domain is DAMVIQNPRYQVTQFGKPVTLSCSQTLNHNVMYWYQQKSSQAPKLLFHYYDKDFNNEADTPDNFQSRRPNTSFCFLDIRSPGLGDTAMYLCATSRRTGMRGNEQFFGPGTRLTVL.

The chain joins TRBV27 to TRBJ2-1; no reliable D call. V lost 8 bases, J lost 0 bases, and 14 bases lay in between. From germline, CDR1 is MNHEY and CDR2 SMNVEV (reference sequence). CDR3 length equals 15 residues. CDR3 sequence: CASAPFQSSYNEQFF. The CDR3 DNA sequence: TGTGCCAGCGCCCCTTTTCAAAGCTCCTACAATGAGCAGTTCTTC.

The chain couples TRBV7-9 to TRBJ1-1, with D possibly TRBD1 on 6 matching bases. Germline-derived CDR1 and CDR2 are SEHNR and FQNEAQ (reference sequence). V was clipped by 0 bases and J by 4 bases, with 15 bases between them. The CDR3 spans 16 residues. CDR3 residues: CASSLASGTRGTEAFF. The CDR3 DNA reads TGTGCCAGCAGCTTAGCGTCAGGCACCAGGGGCACTGAAGCTTTCTTT.

This clonotype was observed many times. The chain employs TRBV5-1 and TRBJ2-1, with 9 bases lining up with TRBD2. V was clipped by 0 bases and J by 8 bases; unmatched bases: 6. The CDR3 runs to 15 residues. Germline loops: CDR1 SGHRS, CDR2 YFSETQ. CDR3 sequence (DNA): TGCGCCAGCAGCTTGGACAGCGGGAGGTCTGATGAGCAGTTCTTC. Protein sequence: CASSLDSGRSDEQFF.

The V gene is TRBV5-1, the J gene TRBJ1-3; D uncertain. This CDR3 contains 14 residues. Germline V gene data show CDR1 as SGHRS and CDR2 as YFSETQ. Deletions cut 3 bases from V and 2 bases from J, with 9 bases between. The CDR3 protein is CASSSGSAGNTIYF. The CDR3 DNA reads as TGCGCCAGCAGCTCCGGGAGCGCTGGAAACACCATATATTTT.

This clonotype came up a few times. The rearrangement uses TRBV5-1 and TRBJ2-5; D unresolved. This CDR3 contains 13 residues. Germline lookup yields CDR1 SGHRS and CDR2 YFSETQ. Trimming cost V 4 bases and J 7 bases, with 14 bases left between them. The chain's CDR3 is CASSTYTIGTQYF. CDR3 sequence (DNA): TGCGCCAGCAGCACCTACACCATCGGGACCCAGTACTTC.

The V gene is TRBV9, the J gene TRBJ1-1; a possible D gene is TRBD1 (6 bases). The CDR3 has 13 amino acids. In germline, CDR1 is SGDLS, CDR2 YYNGEE. The V gene lost 2 bases and the J gene lost 6 bases, with 11 bases spanning the gap. The CDR3 here is CASSVGGAPEAFF. The CDR3 DNA follows: TGTGCCAGCAGCGTTGGGGGGGCCCCTGAAGCTTTCTTT.

There are a few counts of this clonotype. The chain recombines TRBV27 with TRBJ1-1; D ambiguous. Trimming took 6 bases from V and 2 from J, leaving 10 bases between them. The CDR3 loop spans 13 amino acids. Germline assignment: CDR1 MNHEY and CDR2 SMNVEV (reference sequence). CDR3 sequence: CASRDPINTEAFF. CDR3 nucleotides: TGTGCCAGCAGGGACCCGATAAACACTGAAGCTTTCTTT.

The chain links TRBV5-1 to TRBJ1-2; 10 bases align to TRBD1. The J segment lost 8 bases and the V segment lost 0 bases, leaving 13 bases of the junction unmatched. Germline V gene lookup returns CDR1 SGHRS and CDR2 YFSETQ. This CDR3 comprises 17 residues. CDR3 coding DNA: TGCGCCAGCAGCTTGGATTCCCCGCGACAGGGGGCGCGGGGCTACACCTTC. Protein product: CASSLDSPRQGARGYTF.

The table lists this clonotype with a few counts. The chain has TRBV20-1 and TRBJ1-4; D possibly corresponds to TRBD1 (6 bases). V shed 6 bases and J shed 10 bases, with 12 bases lying between them. This CDR3 is 11 amino acids long. Germline values: CDR1 DFQATT, CDR2 SNEGSKA (reference sequence). The CDR3, as DNA: TGCAGTGCGAACAGGGCAGGAAAACTGTTTTTT. It codes for CSANRAGKLFF.

The sample holds a few counts of this clonotype. The chain carries TRBV25-1 and TRBJ2-5; D remains ambiguous. The germline V and J ends were trimmed by 3 bases and 5 bases, with 16 bases remaining between them. The CDR3 has 15 residues. Germline V gene lookup returns CDR1 MGHDK and CDR2 SYGVNS. This CDR3 is CASSEVGRSWETQYF. The CDR3, as DNA: TGTGCCAGCAGTGAGGTAGGACGGTCTTGGGAGACCCAGTACTTC.

The J gene is TRBJ1-2, the V gene TRBV24-1; D gene ambiguous. The CDR3 is made up of 12 amino acids. CDR1 KGHDR and CDR2 SFDVKD come from the germline V gene. With 3 bases removed from V and 8 bases from J, the gap between germline ends came to 9 bases. The CDR3 spells CATSDGEGGYTF. Written as DNA, the CDR3 is TGTGCCACCAGTGATGGGGAGGGCGGCTACACCTTC.